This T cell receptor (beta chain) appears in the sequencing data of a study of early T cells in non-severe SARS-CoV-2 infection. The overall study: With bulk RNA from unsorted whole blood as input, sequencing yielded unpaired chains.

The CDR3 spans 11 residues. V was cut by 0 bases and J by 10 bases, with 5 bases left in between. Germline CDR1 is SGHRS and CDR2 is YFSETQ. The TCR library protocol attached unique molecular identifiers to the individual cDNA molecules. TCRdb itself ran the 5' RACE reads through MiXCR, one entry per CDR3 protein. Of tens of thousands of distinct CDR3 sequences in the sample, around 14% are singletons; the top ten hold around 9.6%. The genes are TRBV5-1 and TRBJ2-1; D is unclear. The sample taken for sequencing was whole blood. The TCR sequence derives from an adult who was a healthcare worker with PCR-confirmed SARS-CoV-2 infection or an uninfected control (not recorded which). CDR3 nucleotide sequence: TGCGCCAGCAGCTTGGGTGGGGAGCAGTTCTTC. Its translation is CASSLGGEQFF.